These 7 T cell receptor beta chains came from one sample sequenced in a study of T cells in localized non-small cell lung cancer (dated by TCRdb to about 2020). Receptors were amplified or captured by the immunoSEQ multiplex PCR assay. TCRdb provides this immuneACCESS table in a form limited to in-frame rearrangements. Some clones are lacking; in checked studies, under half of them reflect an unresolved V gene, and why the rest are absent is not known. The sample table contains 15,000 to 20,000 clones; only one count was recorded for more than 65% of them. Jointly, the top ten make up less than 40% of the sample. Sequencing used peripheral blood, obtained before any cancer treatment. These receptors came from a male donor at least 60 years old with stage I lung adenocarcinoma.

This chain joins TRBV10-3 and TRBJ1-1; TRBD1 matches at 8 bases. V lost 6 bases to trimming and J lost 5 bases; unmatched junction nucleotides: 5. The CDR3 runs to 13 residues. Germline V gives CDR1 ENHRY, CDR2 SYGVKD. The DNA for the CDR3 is TGTGCCATCAGCAGGGGGCTAGGGACTGAAGCTTTCTTT. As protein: CAISRGLGTEAFF.

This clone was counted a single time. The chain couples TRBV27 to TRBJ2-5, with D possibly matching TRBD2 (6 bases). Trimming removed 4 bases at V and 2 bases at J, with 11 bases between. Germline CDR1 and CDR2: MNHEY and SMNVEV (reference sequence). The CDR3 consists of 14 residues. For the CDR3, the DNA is TGTGCCAGCAGTTGGAAGGAGGGTCAAGAGACCCAGTACTTC. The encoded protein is CASSWKEGQETQYF.

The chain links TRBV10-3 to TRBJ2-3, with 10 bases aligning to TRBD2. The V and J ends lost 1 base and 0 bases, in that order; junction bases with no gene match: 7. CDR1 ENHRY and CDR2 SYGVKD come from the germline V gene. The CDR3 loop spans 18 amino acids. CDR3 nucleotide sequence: TGTGCCATCAGTGAGTACGGGACTAGCGACACTAGCACAGATACGCAGTATTTT. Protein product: CAISEYGTSDTSTDTQYF.

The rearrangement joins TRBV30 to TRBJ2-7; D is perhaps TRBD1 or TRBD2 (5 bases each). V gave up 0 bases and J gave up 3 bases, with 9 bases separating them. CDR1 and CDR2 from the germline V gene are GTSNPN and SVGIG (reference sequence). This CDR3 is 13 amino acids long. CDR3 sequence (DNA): TGTGCCTGGAGTGTACGGGGCAGCTACGAGCAGTACTTC. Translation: CAWSVRGSYEQYF.

As DNA, the CDR3 is TGTGCCAGCAGCAGGGTCGGTGTCACAGATACGCAGTATTTT. It translates to CASSRVGVTDTQYF. The J gene is TRBJ2-3, the V gene TRBV7-3; no firm D call. Germline V gene sequence: CDR1 SGHTA, CDR2 FQGTGA. The V gene lost 5 bases and the J gene lost 2 bases, with 11 bases spanning the gap. The CDR3 has 14 residues.

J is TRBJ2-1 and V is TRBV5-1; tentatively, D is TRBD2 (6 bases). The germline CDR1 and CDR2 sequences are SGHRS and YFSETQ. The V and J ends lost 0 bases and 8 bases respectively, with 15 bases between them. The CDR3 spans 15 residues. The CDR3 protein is CASSLVLADGYEQFF. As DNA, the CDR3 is TGCGCCAGCAGCTTGGTATTAGCGGATGGTTATGAGCAGTTCTTC.

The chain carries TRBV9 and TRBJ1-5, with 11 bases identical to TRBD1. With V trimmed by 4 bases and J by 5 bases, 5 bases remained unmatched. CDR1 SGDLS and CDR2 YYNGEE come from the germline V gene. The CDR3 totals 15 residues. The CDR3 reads CASSPGQGEYQPQHF. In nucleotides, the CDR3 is TGTGCCAGCAGCCCGGGACAGGGGGAATATCAGCCCCAGCATTTT.